The T cell receptor beta chain under discussion was sequenced for a study of T cell responses to AZD1222 COVID-19 vaccine. Only in-frame clones appear in the TCRdb table, and some are missing; sequencing was by immunoSEQ multiplex PCR. Of 100,000 to 150,000 clones in the sample, approximately 84% were seen once. Study-wide findings and caveats: Two doses of AZD1222 preceded a rise in Spike-specific TCR breadth and depth. The study found vaccine-associated CD4 TCRs spanning spike, dominant at 160-218 and 743-854. Close to half of spike-specific TCRs reportedly recognize unmutated variant regions.

CDR1 is SGHTA, CDR2 FQGNSA, per germline. Trimming stripped 5 bases from V and 4 bases from J, with 12 bases between. CDR3 length equals 14 residues. About this clone: What it binds is unknown.

This specimen consisted of peripheral blood, obtained on day 0 of AZD1222 vaccination. V and J are TRBV7-2 and TRBJ2-1, with D unresolved. The receptor was derived from an adult in good health. The CDR3 spells CASSALSRYNEQFF. CDR3 DNA: TGTGCCAGCAGCGCCCTTTCTCGTTACAATGAGCAGTTCTTC.